One TCR beta chain is described in this entry. This entry is derived from a study of shared clonotypes between healthy human individuals. A deep-level run was used for the assay. TCRdb's table, derived via immunoSEQ multiplex PCR, lists solely in-frame clones and lacks some. The profile covers 2 million to 2.5 million clones, with approximately 96% appearing a single time and roughly 0.13% taken by the ten largest. Germline CDR1 and CDR2: SEHNR and FQNEAQ (reference sequence). V lost 1 base and J lost 3; bases outside the gene matches: 17. The CDR3 covers 19 residues. Source material: naive CD4+ T cells sorted from blood. Subset noted: CD45RA+ positively selected. This chain connects TRBV7-9 to TRBJ2-7, with 8 bases matching TRBD1. The TCR originated in a young man in good health. CDR3 sequence: CASSLERTGFEVSLYEQYF. The CDR3 DNA reads as TGTGCCAGCAGCTTAGAACGGACAGGGTTCGAGGTATCCCTCTACGAGCAGTACTTC.